This TCR beta chain stems from a study of blood T cell repertoires in COVID-19 (dated by TCRdb to between 2020 and 2021). Regarding the research as a whole: Samples covering the acute and convalescent phases of COVID-19 were provided by collaborators in the United States, Italy and Spain. The material from the prospective study consisted of cDNA or gDNA derived from T cells, B-cell-depleted T cells, or PBMCs. Deeply sampled blood TCRbeta repertoires from subjects exposed to, actively infected with, or recovered from COVID-19 were included in the dataset. The repertoires were made available in a free public database intended to serve as a resource for research on the immune response to SARS-CoV-2. The samples were drawn from the first 160 participants of the ongoing ImmuneRACE study and from 950 to 1,500 subjects provided by 6 global collaborators. Nearly every sample came with metadata listing a de-identified subject ID, COVID-19 status, age in years and sex. HLA class I and class II types, where available, came from metadata supplied by the sample provider rather than from assay-based typing. The paper's findings and limits, for the study overall: The amount of clinical and demographic metadata varied by source and participant and was provided uncurated.

Collaborating institutions collected whole blood in K2EDTA tubes following their own protocols. For TCRbeta analysis, collaborators shipped samples as frozen whole blood, isolated PBMCs, or DNA extracted from either of those sample types. Remarks on this clone: No antigen is known for it. Per-base qualities were not stored, and no clone one base away is much larger.

The CDR3 measures 13 amino acids from cysteine to phenylalanine. Only CDR3 DNA is held: 39 bases, read in frame from base 1. Ends trimmed: V by 5 bases, J by 7 bases; bases unmatched to a gene: 5. CDR1 and CDR2 are drawn from the germline V gene: SGHAT, FQNNGV. TCRbeta CDR3 regions were amplified from genomic DNA by means of the immunoSEQ Assay, a bias-controlled multiplex PCR. The original pipeline was this. Nucleated cell counts per sample were estimated from amplification of reference gene primers within the assay. Sequence reads were collapsed and filtered to measure the absolute abundance of every unique TCRbeta CDR3 rearrangement. For each sample, productive Simpson clonality was calculated by taking the square root of Simpson's diversity index across productive rearrangements. Here the immuneACCESS table is served through TCRdb, limited to in-frame sequences with V and J called. Missing clones are a known gap in these copies; in checked studies unresolved V genes cover under half, and the rest lacks a known reason. The DNA was the basis for D and trimming; V, J and clone size are from that table. The sample contains about 76,000 clones, 80% to 90% of them found a single time. The ten largest make up roughly 6.2% of the sample.

This clonotype was sampled from a man aged 50 to 60 with active COVID-19. The sequencing sample was made of peripheral blood. The chain was built from TRBV11-2 and TRBJ1-2, with 9 junctional bases fitting TRBD1. The bases are TGTGCCAGCAGCGGCGGACAGGGGCCTGGCTACACCTTC. The translation is CASSGGQGPGYTF.